The clone carrying this TCR beta chain showed up many times. The antigen remains unidentified. These data originate in a study of Graves' ophthalmopathy and Graves' hyperthyroidism. CDR3 regions of TCR beta were amplified from RNA transcripts. After a first-round RT-PCR with HTBI primers, a second-round multiplex PCR was run. From the multiplex PCR reads, TCRdb called clonotypes with MiXCR, one entry per CDR3 protein. The sample comprises nearly 400,000 distinct CDR3 sequences, approximately 20% of which are singletons, and 1.6% rests with the top ten. The CDR3 runs to 13 residues. V lost 4 bases to trimming and J lost 4 bases, with 10 bases between them. Study-wide points: The model's prediction of ophthalmopathy progression had around 70% sensitivity and 72% to 80% specificity. Most thyroid-expanded clonotypes exceeding 0.001 frequency were also found in blood.

For donors with ophthalmopathy, the disease showed moderate-to-severe activity, reached CAS ≥3 and NOSPECS ≥4, and had lasted under 3 months. The chain combines TRBV12-3 or TRBV12-4 with TRBJ1-2; D is ambiguous. The TCR comes from a young woman with Graves' ophthalmopathy. Material: peripheral blood. The CDR3 here is CASSYRAGYGYTF. CDR3 in DNA: TGTGCCAGCAGTTATCGGGCGGGCTATGGCTACACCTTC.